This T cell receptor gamma chain emerged from a study of gamma-delta chains in newborns, infants, children. Study-level background: Microbial exposure reportedly drives polyclonal innate γδ T cell expansion after birth.

Germline assignment: CDR1 GITISATS and CDR2 ISYDGTV (reference sequence). The length of the CDR3 is 15 residues. V dropped 5 bases and J dropped 0; count of bases not matched to a gene: 6. TCRdb re-analyzed the reads via CATT. This table has 1,000 to 1,500 gamma-chain clones, over 65% appearing once. The specimen was blood. This clonotype was sampled from a child who was a newborn, infant or young child, either healthy, febrile or measles-vaccinated (not recorded which). The genes are TRGV9 and TRGJP1. TCRdb offers no J gene call, so here the DNA was matched to germline to obtain one. The CDR3 nucleotides are TGTGCCTTGTGGGGGGCTTATACCACTGGTTGGTTCAAGATATTT. Protein sequence: CALWGAYTTGWFKIF.